This T cell receptor (beta chain) is drawn from a study of OX40 agonist ivuxolimab in advanced cancers. Study-level background: Ivuxolimab, an agonist antibody against OX40 (CD134), was given to patients. Averaging 60 years in age, with a range of about 23 to 80, the cohort was about 83% male. Study-wide results and limits: Relatively little clonal expansion, among the lowest observed, appeared in partial responders at 0.1-3.0 mg/kg.

Using immunoSEQ multiplex PCR, the repertoire was profiled, and TCRdb retains in-frame clones only, with some absent. The repertoire consists of 45,000 to 50,000 clones, with approximately 90% occurring once and the leading ten covering less than 8%. Trimming left V 4 bases short and J 3 bases short, with 16 bases between. This CDR3 spans 15 amino acids. Per germline, CDR1 SGHNT and CDR2 YYREEE (reference sequence). Worth noting for this clone: Its antigen remains unknown.

The sample was CD4+ or CD8+ T cells sorted from blood, taken in a trial of the OX40 agonist ivuxolimab. The sequence derives from an adult with an advanced solid tumor such as melanoma, head and neck, liver or kidney cancer. The chain links TRBV5-4 to TRBJ1-1, with a possible D match to TRBD1 (6 bases). In DNA, the CDR3 is TGTGCCAGCAGCGGGGGCGGTCAGGCGTACACTGAAGCTTTCTTT. Protein sequence: CASSGGGQAYTEAFF. Full variable domain (missing parts from reference TRBV5-4 and TRBJ1-1): ETGVTQSPTHLIKTRGQQVTLRCSSQSGHNTVSWYQQALGQGPQFIFQYYREEENGRGNFPPRFSGLQFPNYSSELNVNALELDDSALYLCASSGGGQAYTEAFFGQGTRLTVV.